Reported below is one T cell receptor (beta chain). The sample is drawn from a study of blood T cell repertoires in COVID-19. The wider study: Sites in the United States, Italy and Spain provided acute and convalescent COVID-19 samples. In each case, the material was cDNA or gDNA derived from T cells, B-cell-depleted T cells, or PBMCs.

Original analysis: From reference gene primer amplification, estimates of nucleated cell counts were derived. Sequenced by immunoSEQ multiplex PCR; TCRdb stores in-frame clones only, minus some. V, J and clone size are taken as reported in that table, and D and trimming were inferred from the DNA itself. This sample yields 100,000 to 150,000 clones, of which approximately 80% are seen a single time; 12% belongs to the top ten. V was pared by 0 bases and J by 0 bases, with 6 bases between. The CDR3 loop spans 15 amino acids. Looked up from germline, CDR1 is SGDLS and CDR2 is YYNGEE. Sequencing was performed on peripheral blood. This receptor was identified in a woman aged 60-75 years with acute or convalescent COVID-19. The rearrangement uses TRBV9 and TRBJ2-2, with D perhaps TRBD1 (6 bases). The DNA for the CDR3 is TGTGCCAGCAGCGTAGGGACAGCGAACACCGGGGAGCTGTTTTTT. It translates to CASSVGTANTGELFF.